These 6 T cell receptor beta chains share one sample of origin, sequenced in a study of T cells in women clearing cervical HPV infection. Here immunoSEQ multiplex PCR was the method, and the copy in TCRdb shows in-frame clones only, minus some. The sample's table shows tens of thousands of clones. Material: blood buffy coat. The origin of the receptors is a woman between 18 and 69 years old with a cervical HPV16 infection that either progressed to CIN3+ or cleared (not recorded which).

A remark on this clone: The read ends 3 residues early relative to the CDR3; the germline J gene fills the gap. This sequence joins TRBV19 and TRBJ1-5; maybe TRBD1 (5 bases). The V end was cut by 7 bases, the J end by 3 bases, with 16 bases between. The CDR3 covers 15 residues. Germline V gives CDR1 LNHDA, CDR2 SQIVND (reference sequence). CDR3 DNA, as far as it was read: TGTGCCAGTAACGCAGCAGGGCCTTCCAATCAGCCC. Protein: CASNAAGPSNQP. The entire CDR3 reads CASNAAGPSNQPQHF. Complete variable domain (other parts from reference TRBV19 and TRBJ1-5): DGGITQSPKYLFRKEGQNVTLSCEQNLNHDAMYWYRQDPGQGLRLIYYSQIVNDFQKGDIAEGYSVSREKKESFPLTVTSAQKNPTAFYLCASNAAGPSNQPQHFGDGTRLSIL.

This clone is labeled medium-sized based on frequency. The sequence runs out 3 residues before the end of the CDR3; the remainder is reconstructed from the germline J gene. This chain connects TRBV19 to TRBJ1-3; TRBD1 might be the D (6 bases). Trimming left V 5 bases short and J 4 bases short, with 15 bases between. The CDR3 has 15 residues. Germline assignment: CDR1 LNHDA and CDR2 SQIVND (reference sequence). The sequenced CDR3 bases are TGTGCCAGTAGTCTAACAGGGTTGCCCGGAAACACC. This codes for CASSLTGLPGNT. In full, the CDR3 reads CASSLTGLPGNTIYF.

Notes on this clone: One end of the junction does not line up with germline, which may come from a read error. The read is 3 residues too short to cover the CDR3 end, so that end is filled in from the germline J gene. The chain combines TRBV20-1 with TRBJ2-5; D unresolved. The germline V gene has CDR1 DFQATT and CDR2 SNEGSKA (reference sequence). The length of the CDR3 is 14 residues. Partial CDR3 DNA: TGCAGTGCTAGAGTTTCTACCTCCCAACAGACC. Translation: CSARVSTSQQT. In full, the CDR3 reads CSARVSTSQQTQYF.

The CDR3 DNA, read in part, is TGTGCCAGTAGCAAGACGGGACAGCTCACAGATACG. Protein product: CASSKTGQLTDT. Given in full, the CDR3 is CASSKTGQLTDTQYF. The rearrangement uses TRBV19 and TRBJ2-3; 7 bases are shared with TRBD1. Read data end 3 residues before the CDR3 end; the end is taken from the germline J gene. Germline assignment: CDR1 LNHDA and CDR2 SQIVND (reference sequence). This CDR3 is 15 amino acids long. The V and J ends lost 6 bases and 2 bases, in that order; junction bases with no gene match: 8.

Note on this clone: The read is 3 residues too short to cover the CDR3 end, so that end is filled in from the germline J gene. The gene calls are TRBV12-3 or TRBV12-4 and TRBJ2-7; the match to TRBD1 covers 7 bases. J was trimmed by 3 bases and V by 5 bases; bases with no gene match: 10. The CDR3 covers 15 residues. The CDR3 loop reads CASSRTGTANYEQYF. CDR3 DNA (partial): TGTGCCAGCAGTCGTACGGGGACAGCGAACTACGAG.

Regarding this clone: The DNA ends 3 residues before the CDR3 does, and the rest of the CDR3 is filled in from the germline J gene. The V and J genes are TRBV13 and TRBJ2-7; D might be TRBD1 (5 bases). The V gene's germline CDR1 is PRHDT and CDR2 FYEKMQ (reference sequence). This CDR3 has 11 residues. The ends were cut back, 5 bases at V and 6 bases at J, with 8 bases in the middle. CDR3 DNA, as far as it was read: TGTGCCAGCAGCACGACAGCCGAG. Protein product: CASSTTAE. The CDR3 as a whole reads CASSTTAEQYF.